A single sample is the source of the 14 T cell receptor beta chains below, sequenced in a study of blood T cell repertoires in COVID-19 (TCRdb year 2020). The library came from the immunoSEQ multiplex PCR assay. The source is immuneACCESS, and TCRdb retained only in-frame sequences with V and J called. Part of the clones is not carried over; for the studies checked, unresolved V genes explain less than half of this, and the remainder is unexplained. Counted in this sample were around 200,000 clones; roughly 85% of them appeared once. Of the sample, about 6.3% falls within the top ten clones. The sequencing input was PBMCs or T cells enriched from blood (not recorded which). All receptors come from a man aged 40-55 years who had recovered from COVID-19.

The chain employs TRBV11-3 and TRBJ1-1; 8 nucleotides agree with TRBD1. The CDR3 is 14 residues long. Germline-derived CDR1 and CDR2 are SGHNT and YENEEA. V shed 5 bases and J 8 bases; nucleotides not matched to a gene: 10. The CDR3 DNA reads TGTGCCAGCAGCCCAGGGGGCGCCTGGGTGGAAGCTTTCTTT. Its protein product is CASSPGGAWVEAFF.

J is TRBJ1-2 and V is TRBV11-3; 9 bases map to TRBD1. The germline CDR1 and CDR2 sequences are SGHNT and YENEEA. The CDR3 runs 18 residues. The junction had 14 bases not matched to a gene; V was cut back by 4 bases and J by 2 bases. CDR3 in amino acids: CASSSPGQGIKHNYGYTF. CDR3 in DNA: TGTGCCAGCAGCTCACCGGGACAGGGAATTAAGCACAACTATGGCTACACCTTC.

V and J are TRBV24-1 and TRBJ2-1, with 10 nucleotides matching TRBD1. This CDR3 comprises 15 residues. Germline V gives CDR1 KGHDR, CDR2 SFDVKD. Losses at the gene ends were 2 bases for V and 11 bases for J; bases not matched to a gene: 8. The CDR3 protein is CATSDSDRGWVKQFF. The CDR3, as DNA: TGTGCCACCAGTGATTCGGACAGGGGGTGGGTTAAGCAGTTCTTC.

The chain is built from TRBV3-1 (or the pseudogene TRBV3-2) and TRBJ2-5, with D perhaps matching TRBD1 (6 bases). This CDR3 is 15 amino acids long. Trimming removed 1 base from V and 2 bases from J, with 11 bases in between. CDR1 LGHDT and CDR2 YNNKEL come from the germline V gene (reference sequence). The CDR3 nucleotides read TGTGCCAGCAGCCAAGCCCACGGACAGCAAGAGACCCAGTACTTC. This codes for CASSQAHGQQETQYF.

The chain joins TRBV28 to TRBJ2-7; D might be TRBD2 (5 bases). This CDR3 region has 11 residues. The V and J ends lost 6 bases and 4 bases respectively, with 7 bases between them. Germline CDR1 is MDHEN and CDR2 is SYDVKM. As DNA, the CDR3 is TGTGCCAGCAGGGGCGGGTACGAGCAGTACTTC. It specifies CASRGGYEQYF.

A few counts support this clone. This sequence joins TRBV29-1 and TRBJ1-2, with D perhaps TRBD1 (6 bases). The V end was cut by 3 bases, the J end by 7 bases, with 12 bases between. The CDR3 covers 12 residues. CDR1 is SQVTM and CDR2 is ANQGSEA in the germline V gene. CDR3 DNA sequence: TGCAGCGTTGAGGAAACAGGGAGTGGCTACACCTTC. This translates into CSVEETGSGYTF.

The rearrangement uses TRBV30 and TRBJ1-4; D call uncertain. The CDR3 contains 12 residues. The germline CDR1 and CDR2 sequences are GTSNPN and SVGIG (reference sequence). The V end was cut by 4 bases, the J end by 5 bases, with 8 bases between. CDR3 in DNA: TGTGCCTGGACGGGAGGGAATGAAAAACTGTTTTTT. It translates to CAWTGGNEKLFF. The full variable domain, with the rest looked up from reference TRBV30 and TRBJ1-4, is SQTIHQWPATLVQPVGSPLSLECTVEGTSNPNLYWYRQAAGRGLQLLFYSVGIGQISSEVPQNLSASRPQDRQFILSSKKLLLSDSGFYLCAWTGGNEKLFFGSGTQLSVL.

The chain uses TRBV19 and TRBJ1-2; D is undetermined. This CDR3 is built from 13 residues. V was clipped by 3 bases and J by 4 bases, with 9 bases between them. CDR1 and CDR2 (germline): LNHDA, SQIVND (reference sequence). The CDR3 sequence: CASSIESFYGYTF. In nucleotides, the CDR3 is TGTGCCAGTAGTATCGAGTCCTTCTATGGCTACACCTTC.

V gene TRBV2 combines with J gene TRBJ2-5, with 11 bases identical to TRBD2. After removal of 3 bases from V and 5 bases from J, the junction contained 8 bases not matched to a gene. CDR1 is SNHLY and CDR2 is FYNNEI in the germline V gene. The length of the CDR3 is 16 residues. This chain's CDR3 is CASSEGVAGGRETQYF. CDR3 DNA: TGTGCCAGCAGTGAGGGGGTAGCGGGAGGGAGGGAGACCCAGTACTTC.

This chain links TRBV2 with TRBJ2-2; D is ambiguous. Germline V gives CDR1 SNHLY, CDR2 FYNNEI. Trimming removed 1 base from V and 5 bases from J, with 5 bases in between. CDR3 size: 13 residues. CDR3 nucleotides: TGTGCCAGCAGTGAAGGCCGGACCGGGGAGCTGTTTTTT. Protein: CASSEGRTGELFF. Full variable domain (remainder filled in from reference TRBV2 and TRBJ2-2): EPEVTQTPSHQVTQMGQEVILRCVPISNHLYFYWYRQILGQKVEFLVSFYNNEISEKSEIFDDQFSVERPDGSNFTLKIRSTKLEDSAMYFCASSEGRTGELFFGEGSRLTVL.

Comments on this clone: The sample contains more than one DNA sequence encoding this CDR3. V usage is TRBV27 and J usage is TRBJ2-7; 7 nucleotides line up with TRBD2. CDR1 and CDR2 (germline): MNHEY, SMNVEV (reference sequence). Germline trimming cut 3 bases from V and 3 bases from J; bases unmatched to any gene: 2. There are 13 residues in the CDR3. This chain's CDR3 is CASSLGRDYEQYF. In DNA, the CDR3 is TGTGCCAGCAGTTTGGGGAGGGACTACGAGCAGTACTTC.

This chain links TRBV6-5 with TRBJ1-2; 7 nucleotides match TRBD1. Trimming removed 8 bases from V and 10 bases from J; junction bases left unmatched: 13. The germline V gene encodes CDR1 MNHEY and CDR2 SVGAGI. CDR3 length: 13 amino acids. The CDR3 here is CASGSSGQRYYTF. The CDR3 DNA sequence: TGTGCCAGCGGGTCCTCGGGACAGCGTTACTACACCTTC.

The chain combines TRBV28 with TRBJ2-1; 9 bases map to TRBD1. In germline, CDR1 is MDHEN, CDR2 SYDVKM. The CDR3 runs to 14 residues. The V segment lost 7 bases and the J segment 7 bases; nucleotides outside the gene matches: 8. CDR3 amino acids: CASKVPGQGNEQFF. DNA for the CDR3: TGTGCCAGCAAGGTCCCGGGACAGGGAAATGAGCAGTTCTTC.

This sequence joins TRBV19 and TRBJ1-5; perhaps TRBD1 as D (5 bases). Germline V gene data show CDR1 as LNHDA and CDR2 as SQIVND (reference sequence). V was cut by 3 bases and J by 4 bases, with 16 bases left in between. The CDR3 covers 16 residues. CDR3 protein: CASSISIRGGNQPQHF. For the CDR3, the DNA is TGTGCCAGTAGTATTTCGATTCGGGGGGGAAATCAGCCCCAGCATTTT.